This T cell receptor (beta chain) was profiled in a study of blood T cells in healthy people across ages. The second PCR ran about 6 to 11 cycles with a sample-barcoded 5' primer and J-beta primers. TCRdb reprocessed the 5' RACE reads with MiXCR, giving one entry per CDR3 protein. Altogether around 1,000,000 distinct CDR3 sequences are present, around 25% being singletons, with the ten largest covering approximately 0.79%. The CDR3 loop spans 14 amino acids. With V trimmed by 6 bases and J by 1 base, 3 bases remained unmatched. The same sample was also studied in work on T cells of mothers and their children.

The gene calls are TRBV12-3 or TRBV12-4 and TRBJ1-1; 9 bases map to TRBD1. The origin of this receptor is a girl aged 2 to 10 in good health. Material for sequencing was blood. The CDR3 region has the DNA TGTGCCAGCAGGGGACAGGGCCAGAACACTGAAGCTTTCTTT. Translated: CASRGQGQNTEAFF.